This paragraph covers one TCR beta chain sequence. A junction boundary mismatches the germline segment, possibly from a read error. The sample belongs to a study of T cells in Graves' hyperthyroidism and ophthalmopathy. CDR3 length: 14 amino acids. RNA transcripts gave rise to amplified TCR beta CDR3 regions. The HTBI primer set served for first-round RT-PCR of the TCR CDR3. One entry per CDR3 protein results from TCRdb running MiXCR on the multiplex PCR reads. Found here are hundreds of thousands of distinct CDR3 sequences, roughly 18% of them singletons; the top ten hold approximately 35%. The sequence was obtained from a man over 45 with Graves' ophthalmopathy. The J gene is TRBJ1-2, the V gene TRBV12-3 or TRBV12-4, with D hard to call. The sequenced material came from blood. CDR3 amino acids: CANSLGTPGAGYTF. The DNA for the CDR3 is TGTGCCAACAGTTTAGGCACTCCTGGAGCTGGCTACACCTTC.